The rows below give T cell receptor beta chains drawn from one sample of a study of blood T cell repertoires in COVID-19. Sequencing was performed with immunoSEQ multiplex PCR; in TCRdb, only in-frame clones are kept and a portion is missing. The data hold about 270,000 clones, with 75% to 95% observed a single time. The material sequenced was peripheral blood. The receptor set was obtained from a person aged 18-30 years with COVID-19, enrolled during active disease. CDR3s include the opening cysteine and the closing phenylalanine or tryptophan.

CDR3 length	V gene	J gene	CDR3 protein
13	TRBV4-1	TRBJ2-1	CASSQGTYNEQFF
12	TRBV28	TRBJ1-2	CASSFGGLGYTF
17	TRBV11-2	TRBJ2-7	CATLQGQGLKFAYEQYF
16	TRBV7-9	TRBJ2-7	CASSAGLAAISYEQYF
16	TRBV21-1	TRBJ1-6	CASSKEGQPYNSPLHF
19	TRBV7-9	TRBJ2-7	CASSFRGGASGIETYEQYF
14	TRBV6-5	TRBJ2-1	CASSTPRERSAQFF
15	TRBV29-1	TRBJ2-7	CSVVWLAGGINEQYF
14	TRBV3-1/TRBV3-2	TRBJ1-6	CASSPTGARSPLHF
14	TRBV2	TRBJ2-1	CASIKREGYNEQFF
17	TRBV4-1	TRBJ2-1	CASSQESPGFTYNEQFF
16	TRBV2	TRBJ2-3	CASSESSWEGTDTQYF
13	TRBV18	TRBJ2-3	CASSKGAPDTQYF
15	TRBV11-2	TRBJ2-7	CASSLEGGTHYEQYF
16	TRBV21-1	TRBJ2-5	CASSITPRKVGETQYF
16	TRBV12-5	TRBJ2-2	CASGLVPGSNTGELFF
15	TRBV28	TRBJ1-1	CASSLAGGGNTEAFF
16	TRBV4-1	TRBJ2-3	CASSQDRVASGDTQYF
13	TRBV2	TRBJ2-7	CASTRDRSYEQYF
13	TRBV6-5	TRBJ1-1	CASSYSQGTEAFF
17	TRBV27	TRBJ2-6	CASNPGQGRSGANVLTF
17	TRBV28	TRBJ1-5	CASSPSGTVYSNQPQHF
14	TRBV21-1	TRBJ2-1	CAWEKNFSYNEQFF
14	TRBV28	TRBJ1-2	CASLGQGGVEGYTF
15	TRBV7-2	TRBJ2-2	CASSPFGTPDGELFF
16	TRBV28	TRBJ1-2	CASSQGQGARDYGYTF
15	TRBV5-1	TRBJ1-2	CASSSRGAPNYGYTF
14	TRBV5-1	TRBJ1-1	CASSWTGGDTEAFF
14	TRBV19	TRBJ1-4	CASRPRGSNEKLFF
14	TRBV27	TRBJ2-5	CASSLSTAQETQYF
12	TRBV6-5	TRBJ1-5	CASGRQGQPQHF
14	TRBV6-1	TRBJ2-3	CASSEGTSIDTQYF
14	TRBV10-3	TRBJ1-4	CAISAGQGNEKLFF
15	TRBV11-2	TRBJ2-1	CASSRSGVSYNEQFF
16	TRBV4-1	TRBJ1-6	CASSQDGTGMGSPLHF
14	TRBV10-3	TRBJ1-4	CAISEARGSEKLFF
13	TRBV7-8	TRBJ2-3	CASSSGGENTQYF
14	TRBV18	TRBJ1-1	CASSPTGGVTEAFF
15	TRBV19	TRBJ2-7	CASSMGSGSTYEQYF
16	TRBV28	TRBJ1-5	CASSLRTGKASRPQHF
13	TRBV4-1	TRBJ2-1	CASSQTRVHEQFF
13	TRBV7-9	TRBJ1-1	CASSLLGLTEAFF
13	TRBV29-1	TRBJ2-7	CSVQRDRSNEQYF
15	TRBV28	TRBJ2-7	CASSSQGESSYEQYF
15	TRBV18	TRBJ2-1	CASSQASGWDNEQFF
12	TRBV9	TRBJ2-1	CASSVEYGTPFF
16	TRBV4-1	TRBJ2-7	CASSQVALNGGYEQYF
14	TRBV6-6	TRBJ1-5	CATTKQGAGQPQHF
15	TRBV7-6	TRBJ2-1	CASSLEQGAYNEQFF
12	TRBV6-2/TRBV6-3	TRBJ2-7	CASSYPSYEQYF
15	TRBV6-6	TRBJ2-1	CASSSGGSIYNEQFF
14	TRBV5-1	TRBJ1-5	CASSLGREGQPQHF
13	TRBV28	TRBJ2-7	CASSGGSPYEQYF
17	TRBV19	TRBJ2-2	CATNWRASGRNTGELFF
16	TRBV5-1	TRBJ1-4	CASSLVGTAANEKLFF
13	TRBV29-1	TRBJ1-2	CSLTRTEDYGYTF
15	TRBV27	TRBJ2-3	CASSHTSGSTDTQYF
13	TRBV19	TRBJ1-2	CASSPTGYYGYTF